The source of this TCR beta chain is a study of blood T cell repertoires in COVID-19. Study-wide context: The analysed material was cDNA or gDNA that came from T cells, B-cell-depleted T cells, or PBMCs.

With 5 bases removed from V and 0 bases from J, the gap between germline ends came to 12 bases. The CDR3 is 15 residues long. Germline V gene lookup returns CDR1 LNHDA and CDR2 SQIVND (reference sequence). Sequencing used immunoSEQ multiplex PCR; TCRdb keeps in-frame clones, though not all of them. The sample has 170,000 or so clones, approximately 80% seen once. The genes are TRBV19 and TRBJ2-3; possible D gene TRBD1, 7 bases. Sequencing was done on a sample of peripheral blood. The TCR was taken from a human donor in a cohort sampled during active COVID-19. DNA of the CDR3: TGTGCCAGTAGTCCCAGGGGGGCTAGCACAGATACGCAGTATTTT. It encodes CASSPRGASTDTQYF.